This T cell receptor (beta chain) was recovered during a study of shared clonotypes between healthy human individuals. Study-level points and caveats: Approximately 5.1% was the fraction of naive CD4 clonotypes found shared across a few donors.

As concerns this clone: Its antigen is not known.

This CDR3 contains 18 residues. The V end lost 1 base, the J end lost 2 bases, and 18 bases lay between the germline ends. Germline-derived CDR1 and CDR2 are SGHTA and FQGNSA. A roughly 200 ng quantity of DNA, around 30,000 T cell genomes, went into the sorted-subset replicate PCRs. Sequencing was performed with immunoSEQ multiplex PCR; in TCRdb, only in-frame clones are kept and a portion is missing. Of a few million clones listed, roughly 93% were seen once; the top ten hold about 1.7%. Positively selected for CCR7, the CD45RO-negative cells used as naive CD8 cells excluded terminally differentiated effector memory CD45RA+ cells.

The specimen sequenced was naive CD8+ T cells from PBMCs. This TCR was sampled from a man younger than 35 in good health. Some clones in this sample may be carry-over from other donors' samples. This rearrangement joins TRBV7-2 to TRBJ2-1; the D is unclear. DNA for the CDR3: TGTGCCAGCAGCTTAGAGGGTCGTCGGGTAGGAGCCTACAATGAGCAGTTCTTC. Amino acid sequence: CASSLEGRRVGAYNEQFF.